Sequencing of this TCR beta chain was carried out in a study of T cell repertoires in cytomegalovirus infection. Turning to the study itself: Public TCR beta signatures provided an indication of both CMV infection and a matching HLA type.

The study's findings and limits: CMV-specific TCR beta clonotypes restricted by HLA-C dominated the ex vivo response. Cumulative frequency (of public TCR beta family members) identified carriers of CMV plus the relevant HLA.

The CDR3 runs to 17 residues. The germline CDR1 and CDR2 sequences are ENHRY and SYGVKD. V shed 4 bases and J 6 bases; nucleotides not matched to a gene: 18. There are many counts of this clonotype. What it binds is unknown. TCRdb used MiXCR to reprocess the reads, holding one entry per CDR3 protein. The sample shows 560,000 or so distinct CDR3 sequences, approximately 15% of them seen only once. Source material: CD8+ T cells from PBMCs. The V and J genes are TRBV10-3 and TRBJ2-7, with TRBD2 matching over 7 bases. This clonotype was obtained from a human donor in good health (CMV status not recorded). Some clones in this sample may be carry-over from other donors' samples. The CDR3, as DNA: TGTGCCATCAGTGGAATGGATGCGGGAGCTAGGGAAGGCGAGCAGTACTTC. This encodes CAISGMDAGAREGEQYF.